One and the same sample provided the 27 T cell receptor beta chains below, sequenced in a study of T cells in Graves' hyperthyroidism and ophthalmopathy. The TCR beta CDR3 regions underwent amplification using RNA transcripts as the source. Initially, a first-round RT-PCR of the TCR CDR3 employed the HTBI primer set. TCRdb reprocessed the multiplex PCR reads with MiXCR, giving one entry per CDR3 protein. The repertoire holds around 340,000 distinct CDR3 sequences, about 18% seen once, with around a third in the top ten. Sequencing was carried out using blood. The receptor set was obtained from a woman aged 25 to 39 with Graves' hyperthyroidism that later progressed to Graves' ophthalmopathy.

The table lists this clonotype with many counts. The V and J genes are TRBV13 and TRBJ2-1; 9 bases map to TRBD1. This CDR3 is 14 amino acids long. The junction had 6 bases not matched to a gene; V was cut back by 4 bases and J by 8 bases. Germline lookup yields CDR1 PRHDT and CDR2 FYEKMQ (reference sequence). The CDR3 bases are TGTGCCAGCAGCTCCAGGACAGGGGATCATGAGCAGTTCTTC. Its protein product is CASSSRTGDHEQFF. The whole variable domain, remainder taken from reference TRBV13 and TRBJ2-1, is AAGVIQSPRHLIKEKRETATLKCYPIPRHDTVYWYQQGPGQDPQFLISFYEKMQSDKGSIPDRFSAQQFSDYHSELNMSSLELGDSALYFCASSSRTGDHEQFFGPGTRLTVL.

This clonotype showed up many times. CDR3 protein: CSAREPGGLKDYGYTF. The CDR3 coding sequence is TGCAGTGCTAGAGAACCGGGGGGGTTAAAGGACTATGGCTACACCTTC. The chain links TRBV20-1 to TRBJ1-2; D might be TRBD1 (5 bases). V lost 0 bases and J 3 bases, leaving 17 bases between the germline ends. Germline CDR1 is DFQATT and CDR2 is SNEGSKA (reference sequence). CDR3 length equals 16 residues.

This clonotype was counted only a few times. The chain joins TRBV4-2 to TRBJ2-7, with D tentatively TRBD2 (7 bases). This CDR3 is built from 16 residues. Germline loops: CDR1 LGHNA, CDR2 YNFKEQ. Trimming shortened V by 0 bases and J by 3 bases, and 15 bases separated the two germline ends. CDR3 region: CASSQEVGGGGYEQYF. The CDR3, as DNA: TGTGCCAGCAGCCAAGAGGTTGGGGGAGGGGGCTACGAGCAGTACTTC.

At least ten counts were recorded for this clonotype. CDR3: CASSLWDRGLSYNSPLHF. The CDR3 DNA reads as TGCGCCAGCAGCTTGTGGGACAGGGGGCTCTCCTATAATTCACCCCTCCACTTT. The chain carries TRBV5-1 and TRBJ1-6, with TRBD1 matching over 12 bases. V gave up 1 base and J gave up 0 bases; unmatched junction bases: 2. Germline CDR1 and CDR2: SGHRS and YFSETQ. The CDR3 runs to 18 residues.

This clonotype was counted at least ten times. The chain is built from TRBV19 and TRBJ2-4, with TRBD1 matching over 10 bases. Germline V CDR1 and CDR2: LNHDA, SQIVND (reference sequence). Germline trimming cut 6 bases from V and 5 bases from J; bases unmatched to any gene: 4. The CDR3 has 14 residues. The DNA of the CDR3 is TGTGCCAGTAGCGACAGGGGGCCTGAAAACATTCAGTACTTC. It translates to CASSDRGPENIQYF. Based on the CDR3 plus reference TRBV19 and TRBJ2-4, the full variable domain is DGGITQSPKYLFRKEGQNVTLSCEQNLNHDAMYWYRQDPGQGLRLIYYSQIVNDFQKGDIAEGYSVSREKKESFPLTVTSAQKNPTAFYLCASSDRGPENIQYFGAGTRLSVL.

The rearrangement links TRBV12-3 or TRBV12-4 to TRBJ1-6; no clear D gene. This CDR3 has 14 amino acids. Trimming removed 3 bases from V and 6 bases from J, with 9 bases in between. This chain's CDR3 is CASSLSQTNSPLHF. In nucleotides, the CDR3 is TGTGCCAGCAGTTTGTCACAGACTAATTCACCCCTCCACTTT.

In this sample, this clonotype turned up a few times. The rearrangement joins TRBV5-6 to TRBJ2-3; TRBD1 matches 8 bases. The germline gives CDR1 SGHDT, CDR2 YYEEEE. There are 16 residues in the CDR3. The V and J ends lost 1 base and 7 bases, in that order; junction bases with no gene match: 11. CDR3 loop: CASSLLQGASVNTQYF. The DNA for the CDR3 is TGTGCCAGCAGCTTGTTGCAGGGGGCGTCGGTAAATACGCAGTATTTT.

Only a few counts were recorded for this clonotype. The genes are TRBV5-1 and TRBJ2-7; 9 bases map to TRBD2. The CDR3 spans 14 residues. CDR1 is SGHRS, CDR2 YFSETQ, per germline. J lost 2 bases, V lost 4 bases, and 4 bases had no gene match. This chain's CDR3 is CASSVTSGTYEQYF. The CDR3 DNA reads as TGCGCCAGCAGCGTGACTAGCGGAACCTACGAGCAGTACTTC. The whole variable domain, remainder taken from reference TRBV5-1 and TRBJ2-7, is KAGVTQTPRYLIKTRGQQVTLSCSPISGHRSVSWYQQTPGQGLQFLFEYFSETQRNKGNFPGRFSGRQFSNSRSEMNVSTLELGDSALYLCASSVTSGTYEQYFGPGTRLTVT.

The chain combines TRBV2 with TRBJ2-3, with TRBD2 identical over 8 bases. In germline, CDR1 is SNHLY, CDR2 FYNNEI. J gave up 4 bases and V 4 bases, and 1 base lay outside the gene matches. This CDR3 spans 13 amino acids. The CDR3 coding sequence is TGTGCCAGCAGTGGGACTAGCCCAGATACGCAGTATTTT. Its translation: CASSGTSPDTQYF.

This clonotype has at least ten counts. V and J are TRBV7-9 and TRBJ1-2, with a weak D call TRBD1 (6 bases). The CDR3 is 13 residues long. V lost 8 bases, J lost 6 bases, and 16 bases lay in between. In germline, CDR1 is SEHNR, CDR2 FQNEAQ (reference sequence). CDR3 nucleotides: TGTGCCAGCGGCGAACAGGGTATTGATGGCTACACCTTC. Translation: CASGEQGIDGYTF.

The V and J genes are TRBV6-1 and TRBJ2-2, with D possibly matching TRBD2 (5 bases). Trimming took off 5 bases at V and 7 bases at J, with 20 bases between the two ends. CDR3 length: 16 amino acids. The germline V gene encodes CDR1 MNHNS and CDR2 SASEGT. In nucleotides, the CDR3 is TGTGCCAGCAGTCCGTGGCTAGCTCAAGTCGACGGGGAGCTGTTTTTT. Residues: CASSPWLAQVDGELFF.

The table lists this clonotype with many counts. CDR3 sequence reads: CSATPGTSFYNEQFF. The CDR3 DNA reads TGCAGTGCTACTCCCGGGACTAGTTTTTACAATGAGCAGTTCTTC. V is TRBV20-1 and J is TRBJ2-1; 8 nucleotides match TRBD2. Trimming at V came to 4 bases and at J to 4 bases, leaving 9 bases not matched to a gene. Germline assignment: CDR1 DFQATT and CDR2 SNEGSKA (reference sequence). This CDR3 contains 15 residues.

This clonotype was recorded many times. The chain links TRBV7-9 to TRBJ2-3, with D maybe TRBD1 (7 bases). Germline assignment: CDR1 SEHNR and CDR2 FQNEAQ (reference sequence). The CDR3 spans 16 residues. V gave up 5 bases and J gave up 2 bases, with 17 bases separating them. The CDR3 DNA is TGTGCCAGCAGCCGTCTGGCGGGACAGCCCACAGATACGCAGTATTTT. Its protein is CASSRLAGQPTDTQYF.

This chain connects TRBV7-8 to TRBJ2-5; D ambiguous. Germline V gives CDR1 SGHVS, CDR2 FQNEAQ. Trimming cost V 5 bases and J 7 bases, with 11 bases left between them. CDR3 length equals 12 residues. Here the CDR3 reads CASSPLSGTQYF. CDR3 DNA sequence: TGTGCCAGCAGCCCTCTATCGGGGACCCAGTACTTC.

This clonotype occurred many times. V and J are TRBV7-6 and TRBJ2-7; 9 bases agree with TRBD1. This CDR3 has 14 amino acids. Germline V gene data show CDR1 as SGHVS and CDR2 as FNYEAQ. Trimming at V came to 3 bases and at J to 2 bases, leaving 2 bases not matched to a gene. CDR3: CASSFGQGTYEQYF. As DNA, the CDR3 is TGTGCCAGCAGCTTTGGACAGGGGACCTACGAGCAGTACTTC.

At least ten counts were recorded for this clonotype. V usage is TRBV2 and J usage is TRBJ2-1; maybe TRBD2 (5 bases). The CDR3 runs 15 residues. Trimming took off 6 bases at V and 5 bases at J, with 17 bases between the two ends. Germline-derived CDR1 and CDR2 are SNHLY and FYNNEI. The CDR3, as DNA: TGTGCCAGCAGCGGTCGGGCCACGGGAAACAATGAGCAGTTCTTC. It yields the protein CASSGRATGNNEQFF.

This clonotype appeared many times. This chain joins TRBV29-1 and TRBJ1-1, with D hard to call. Deletions cut 7 bases from V and 4 bases from J, with 7 bases between. Germline CDR1 SQVTM, CDR2 ANQGSEA. The CDR3 is made up of 10 amino acids. For the CDR3, the DNA is TGCAGCGGCCAAATCACTGAAGCTTTCTTT. Translated, it gives CSGQITEAFF.

The J gene is TRBJ1-4, the V gene TRBV7-9, with D hard to call. Germline V CDR1 and CDR2: SEHNR, FQNEAQ (reference sequence). This CDR3 has 13 residues. Trimming removed 1 base from V and 5 bases from J, with 5 bases in between. The CDR3 coding sequence is TGTGCCAGCAGCTTAGTGGCGAATGAAAAACTGTTTTTT. This encodes CASSLVANEKLFF.

This clonotype was seen repeatedly, ten times or more. This chain joins TRBV24-1 and TRBJ2-2; D remains unclear. CDR3 length: 15 amino acids. Germline values: CDR1 KGHDR, CDR2 SFDVKD. The V end lost 0 bases, the J end lost 7 bases, and 11 bases lay between the germline ends. The CDR3 protein is CATSDLRLESGELFF. In DNA, the CDR3 is TGTGCCACCAGTGATTTGCGTCTAGAAAGCGGGGAGCTGTTTTTT.

In this sample, this clonotype turned up many times. CDR3 in DNA: TGTGCCAGCAGCTTATACAACTCGGGCTACGAGCAGTACTTC. Translation gives CASSLYNSGYEQYF. The rearrangement uses TRBV7-8 and TRBJ2-7; D is unclear. The V end lost 2 bases, the J end lost 3 bases, and 11 bases lay between the germline ends. The CDR3 sequence is 14 residues long. Germline V gives CDR1 SGHVS, CDR2 FQNEAQ.

This chain uses TRBV20-1 with TRBJ1-2; D may be TRBD1 (6 bases). The CDR3 runs to 14 residues. From germline, CDR1 is DFQATT and CDR2 SNEGSKA (reference sequence). V was cut by 7 bases and J by 6 bases, with 21 bases left in between. The CDR3 region has the DNA TGCAGTGTCCCCGGGGAGGGGGGCTCGCATGGCTACACCTTC. Translating it yields CSVPGEGGSHGYTF.

Regarding this clonotype: A read error is possible here, since a much larger clone lies one base away. This sequence joins TRBV28 and TRBJ1-5, with D unresolved. Trimming took off 6 bases at V and 5 bases at J, with 8 bases between the two ends. Germline CDR1 MDHEN, CDR2 SYDVKM. This CDR3 has 12 amino acids. CDR3 DNA sequence: TGTGCCAGCAGGTCAGTCGATCAGCCCCAGCATTTT. Amino acid sequence: CASRSVDQPQHF. Combining the CDR3 with reference TRBV28 and TRBJ1-5 gives the whole variable domain DVKVTQSSRYLVKRTGEKVFLECVQDMDHENMFWYRQDPGLGLRLIYFSYDVKMKEKGDIPEGYSVSREKKERFSLILESASTNQTSMYLCASRSVDQPQHFGDGTRLSIL.

This clonotype was counted only a few times. The chain joins TRBV25-1 to TRBJ2-5; weak D call: TRBD1 (6 bases). Germline loops: CDR1 MGHDK, CDR2 SYGVNS. The CDR3 extends over 15 amino acids. V was pared by 3 bases and J by 3 bases, with 14 bases between. CDR3 DNA sequence: TGTGCCAGCAGTGAGAGAGACAGGTCCGAAGAGACCCAGTACTTC. Translated, it gives CASSERDRSEETQYF.

This clonotype was counted many times. V is TRBV12-3 or TRBV12-4 and J is TRBJ2-2; D uncertain. This CDR3 has 16 residues. V was pared by 6 bases and J by 0 bases, with 14 bases between. The CDR3 sequence: CASSPYRATNTGELFF. The DNA of the CDR3 is TGTGCCAGCAGCCCTTACCGGGCCACGAACACCGGGGAGCTGTTTTTT.

This clonotype occurred many times. The V gene is TRBV10-3, the J gene TRBJ2-7; TRBD2 matches 7 bases. Trimming removed 4 bases from V and 2 bases from J; junction bases left unmatched: 5. Looked up from germline, CDR1 is ENHRY and CDR2 is SYGVKD. There are 14 residues in the CDR3. In DNA form, the CDR3 reads TGTGCCATCAGTGTAACTAGCGCCACCTACGAGCAGTACTTC. It translates to CAISVTSATYEQYF.

This clonotype has just a few counts. The gene calls are TRBV7-9 and TRBJ1-6, with a possible D match to TRBD1 (5 bases). Trimming took off 6 bases at V and 8 bases at J, with 14 bases between the two ends. Germline V gives CDR1 SEHNR, CDR2 FQNEAQ (reference sequence). The CDR3 is 14 residues long. The CDR3 sequence: CASSGGRRDSPLHF. In DNA form, the CDR3 reads TGTGCCAGCAGTGGGGGACGCCGGGATTCACCCCTCCACTTT.

In this sample, this clonotype turned up many times. The CDR3 loop reads CASSSRSTGNTEAFF. In nucleotides, the CDR3 is TGTGCCAGCAGTTCTCGATCGACGGGGAACACTGAAGCTTTCTTT. This rearrangement joins TRBV2 to TRBJ1-1; D is undetermined. Germline V lookup: CDR1 SNHLY, CDR2 FYNNEI. The germline V and J ends were trimmed by 5 bases and 1 base, with 14 bases remaining between them. The CDR3 spans 15 residues. The variable domain in full, with the rest retrieved from reference TRBV2 and TRBJ1-1, is EPEVTQTPSHQVTQMGQEVILRCVPISNHLYFYWYRQILGQKVEFLVSFYNNEISEKSEIFDDQFSVERPDGSNFTLKIRSTKLEDSAMYFCASSSRSTGNTEAFFGQGTRLTVV.